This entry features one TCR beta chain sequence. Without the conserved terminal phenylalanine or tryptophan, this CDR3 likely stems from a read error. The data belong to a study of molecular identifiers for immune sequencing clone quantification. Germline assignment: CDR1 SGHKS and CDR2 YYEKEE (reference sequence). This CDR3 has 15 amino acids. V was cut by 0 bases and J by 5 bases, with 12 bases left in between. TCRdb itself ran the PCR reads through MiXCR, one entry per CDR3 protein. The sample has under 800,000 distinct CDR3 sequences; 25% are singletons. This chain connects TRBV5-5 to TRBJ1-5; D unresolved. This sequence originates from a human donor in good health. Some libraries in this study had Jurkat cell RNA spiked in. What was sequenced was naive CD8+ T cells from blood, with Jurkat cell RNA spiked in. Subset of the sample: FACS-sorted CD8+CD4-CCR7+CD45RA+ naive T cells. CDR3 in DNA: TGTGCCAGCAGCTTGGACGGGCTCGGACATCAGCCCCAGCATCTT. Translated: CASSLDGLGHQPQHL.